Below are 4 T cell receptor beta chains sequenced from a single sample in a study of T cells of healthy individuals. TCRdb redid the calling of the 5' RACE reads with MiXCR, one entry per CDR3 protein. The data hold some 100,000 distinct CDR3 sequences, with 17% observed a single time. These receptors were taken from a human donor in good health.

V and J are TRBV4-2 and TRBJ2-2; D ambiguous. The CDR3 spans 14 residues. Germline values: CDR1 LGHNA, CDR2 YNFKEQ. V lost 1 base and J lost 4, with 7 bases in between. The CDR3 reads CASSQGAATGELFF. The CDR3 DNA follows: TGTGCCAGCAGCCAAGGGGCTGCCACCGGGGAGCTGTTTTTT.

The J gene is TRBJ2-3, the V gene TRBV29-1, with TRBD2 matching over 11 bases. The germline V gene encodes CDR1 SQVTM and CDR2 ANQGSEA. Germline trimming cut 5 bases from V and 3 bases from J; bases unmatched to any gene: 7. CDR3 size: 15 residues. The CDR3 sequence: CSVSPTSGATDTQYF. The CDR3 nucleotides are TGCAGCGTTTCCCCGACTAGCGGGGCAACAGATACGCAGTATTTT.

This clonotype was seen more than once but under ten times. The V and J genes are TRBV4-2 and TRBJ2-1, with 12 bases aligning to TRBD2. V trimming: 0 bases; J trimming: 7 bases; junction bases outside the gene matches: 7. Germline V gene lookup returns CDR1 LGHNA and CDR2 YNFKEQ. The CDR3 has 17 amino acids. CDR3 loop: CASSQDSLAGGMNEQFF. The CDR3 DNA reads TGTGCCAGCAGCCAAGATTCACTAGCGGGAGGCATGAATGAGCAGTTCTTC.

Comment on this clonotype: A read error may account for a junction end that differs from germline. The chain joins TRBV7-7 to TRBJ2-1; the D gene is possibly TRBD2 (6 bases). Germline loops: CDR1 SSHAT, CDR2 FNYEAQ (reference sequence). This CDR3 has 15 residues. CDR3 residues: CASSLVQGGGNEQFF. In DNA, the CDR3 is TGTGCTAGCAGCTTAGTCCAGGGAGGTGGGAATGAGCAGTTCTTC.